The 14 T cell receptor beta chains given below trace back to one sample, sequenced in a study of beta chain features in type 1 diabetes. As every portion of the isolated RNA was reverse transcribed, the sequencing read expressed TCRB transcripts. Data came from immunoSEQ multiplex PCR; TCRdb stores just in-frame clones and leaves some out. Found here are 300,000 to 400,000 clones, 8% to 13% of them singletons; the top ten hold 0.015%. The material sequenced was naive CD4+ T cells from blood. The receptor set was obtained from a woman aged 25 to 39 in good health.

The rearrangement links TRBV27 to TRBJ2-7; D unresolved. Trimming removed 3 bases at V and 5 bases at J, with 5 bases between. CDR1 and CDR2 from the germline V gene are MNHEY and SMNVEV (reference sequence). CDR3 length: 11 amino acids. The CDR3 here is CASSFYNEQYF. CDR3 DNA: TGTGCCAGCAGTTTCTATAACGAGCAGTACTTC.

The chain combines TRBV4-3 with TRBJ1-4; unclear D gene. Germline CDR1 and CDR2: LGHNA and YSLEER. Trimming removed 0 bases at V and 4 bases at J, with 9 bases between. This CDR3 is built from 15 residues. The CDR3 loop is CASSQEVVVNEKLFF. DNA for the CDR3: TGCGCCAGCAGCCAAGAAGTCGTAGTTAATGAAAAACTGTTTTTT.

The rearrangement links TRBV7-2 to TRBJ2-2; 8 bases align to TRBD1. Trimming cost V 6 bases and J 6 bases; bases outside gene matches: 3. Looked up from germline, CDR1 is SGHTA and CDR2 is FQGNSA. This CDR3 has 13 amino acids. DNA for the CDR3: TGTGCCAGCAGGCAGGGGGCGGCCGGGGAGCTGTTTTTT. Its translation: CASRQGAAGELFF.

The CDR3 nucleotides read TGTGCCAGCAGCTACACGGACAGGCCGAGCACAGATACGCAGTATTTT. Protein product: CASSYTDRPSTDTQYF. The chain recombines TRBV9 with TRBJ2-3; 7 nucleotides line up with TRBD1. Trimming removed 4 bases from V and 0 bases from J; junction bases left unmatched: 8. From germline, CDR1 is SGDLS and CDR2 YYNGEE. The CDR3 covers 16 residues. Looking up the rest from reference TRBV9 and TRBJ2-3 gives the full variable domain: DSGVTQTPKHLITATGQRVTLRCSPRSGDLSVYWYQQSLDQGLQFLIQYYNGEERAKGNILERFSAQQFPDLHSELNLSSLELGDSALYFCASSYTDRPSTDTQYFGPGTRLTVL.

The J gene is TRBJ1-2, the V gene TRBV5-6; D gene uncertain. CDR3 length equals 14 residues. Germline V gene data show CDR1 as SGHDT and CDR2 as YYEEEE. The V and J ends lost 1 base and 6 bases respectively, with 13 bases between them. CDR3 coding DNA: TGTGCCAGCAGCTTGAGCCCCACCGGGGATGGCTACACCTTC. Amino acid sequence: CASSLSPTGDGYTF.

This clone came up a few times. The same CDR3 also results from other DNA sequences found in this sample. The chain is built from TRBV18 and TRBJ2-7, with D perhaps TRBD1 (6 bases). Trimming pared 2 bases from V and 3 bases from J, leaving 8 bases between. This CDR3 comprises 13 residues. Germline loops: CDR1 KGHSH, CDR2 LQKENI. The CDR3 protein is CASSPTGNYEQYF. In nucleotides, the CDR3 is TGTGCCAGCTCACCAACAGGGAACTACGAGCAGTACTTC.

V and J are TRBV2 and TRBJ2-5, with D tentatively TRBD2 (5 bases). This CDR3 is 12 amino acids long. CDR1 is SNHLY and CDR2 is FYNNEI in the germline V gene. V was cut by 6 bases and J by 5 bases, with 10 bases left in between. The CDR3 protein is CASSQLVETQYF. The CDR3 DNA is TGTGCCAGCAGCCAACTAGTGGAGACCCAGTACTTC.

This clone was detected only a few times. The chain joins TRBV27 to TRBJ1-1; no clear D gene. Trimming left V 5 bases short and J 1 base short, with 14 bases between. This CDR3 has 15 amino acids. Germline V gene sequence: CDR1 MNHEY, CDR2 SMNVEV (reference sequence). CDR3 sequence (DNA): TGTGCCAGCAGTCCTATCCCTCCGCGGAACACTGAAGCTTTCTTT. This sequence encodes CASSPIPPRNTEAFF.

This clone was seen a few times. J is TRBJ2-7 and V is TRBV28; possible D gene TRBD2, 5 bases. Germline-derived CDR1 and CDR2 are MDHEN and SYDVKM. The CDR3 runs to 15 residues. V shed 7 bases and J shed 4 bases, with 20 bases lying between them. CDR3 DNA sequence: TGTGCCAGCACCACCGAGGGCAACTCCCAGTACGAGCAGTACTTC. Protein product: CASTTEGNSQYEQYF. Full variable domain (remainder filled in from reference TRBV28 and TRBJ2-7): DVKVTQSSRYLVKRTGEKVFLECVQDMDHENMFWYRQDPGLGLRLIYFSYDVKMKEKGDIPEGYSVSREKKERFSLILESASTNQTSMYLCASTTEGNSQYEQYFGPGTRLTVT.

The genes are TRBV5-1 and TRBJ2-7; 12 nucleotides agree with TRBD2. Losses at the gene ends were 4 bases for V and 4 bases for J; bases not matched to a gene: 6. Germline V gene lookup returns CDR1 SGHRS and CDR2 YFSETQ. There are 15 residues in the CDR3. DNA of the CDR3: TGCGCCAGCAGCCCCCTTGGACTAGCGGGATACGAGCAGTACTTC. This codes for CASSPLGLAGYEQYF.

The V call is TRBV28, the J call TRBJ2-3; no reliable D call. The CDR3 runs 14 residues. Trimming shortened V by 6 bases and J by 2 bases, and 12 bases separated the two germline ends. The V gene's germline CDR1 is MDHEN and CDR2 SYDVKM. CDR3 sequence: CASRGVAITDTQYF. CDR3 DNA: TGTGCCAGCAGGGGTGTAGCAATCACAGATACGCAGTATTTT.

The chain has TRBV9 and TRBJ1-5; perhaps TRBD1 as D (5 bases). The CDR3 length is 13 residues. The germline gives CDR1 SGDLS, CDR2 YYNGEE. Trimming stripped 4 bases from V and 2 bases from J, with 7 bases between. The CDR3 DNA follows: TGTGCCAGCAGCCTGACAGGCAATCAGCCCCAGCATTTT. Translated, it gives CASSLTGNQPQHF.

This chain connects TRBV6-5 to TRBJ1-2; 9 nucleotides agree with TRBD1. The CDR3 has 14 amino acids. V gave up 6 bases and J gave up 5 bases; unmatched junction bases: 7. Germline CDR1 MNHEY, CDR2 SVGAGI. The CDR3 nucleotides read TGTGCCAGCAGGGGGACAGGGTATTTGTATGGCTACACCTTC. Encoded protein: CASRGTGYLYGYTF.

CDR3 region: CASSLAREQGGEKLFF. Here the CDR3 DNA reads TGTGCCAGCAGCTTAGCGCGAGAACAGGGGGGTGAAAAACTGTTTTTT. The V and J genes are TRBV7-8 and TRBJ1-4; 8 bases match TRBD1. V was clipped by 0 bases and J by 7 bases; unmatched bases: 7. Germline V gene sequence: CDR1 SGHVS, CDR2 FQNEAQ. This CDR3 comprises 16 residues.